This T cell receptor (beta chain) stems from a study of sequential checkpoint blockade in melanoma. Profiled with immunoSEQ multiplex PCR; TCRdb holds only in-frame clones, not every one. The sample gives 9,000 or so clones, 50% to 65% of which show up once; 41% is in the top ten. This clone was counted a few times. The CDR3 contains 15 residues. Germline CDR1 reads SGHKS; CDR2 reads YYEKEE (reference sequence). Trimming stripped 0 bases from V and 0 bases from J, with 10 bases between. The treatment is: randomized to nivolumab then ipilimumab (arm A) or the reverse (arm B). No patient had prior DNA-damaging chemotherapy. From thawed PBMCs, live CD3+CD8+ cells negative for CD19 and CD56 were sorted.

This chain joins TRBV5-5 and TRBJ2-7, with a possible D match to TRBD1 (5 bases). The origin of this receptor is a human donor with melanoma. The sample consisted of CD8+ T cells sorted from blood (inferred from file names), taken from a patient given nivolumab and ipilimumab in sequence. The CDR3 coding sequence is TGTGCCAGCAGCTTGGTAGGGGTACCCTCCTACGAGCAGTACTTC. Its protein is CASSLVGVPSYEQYF.